The rows below give T cell receptor beta chains drawn from one sample of a study of blood T cell repertoires in COVID-19. Measured with immunoSEQ multiplex PCR; TCRdb has only the in-frame clones, and not every one. The sample lists approximately 260,000 clones, about 87% occurring once. Material for sequencing was peripheral blood. The source is a human donor in a cohort sampled during active COVID-19. CDR3s leave out the opening cysteine and the closing phenylalanine or tryptophan. Each record gives: V gene, J gene, CDR3 length, CDR3 protein.

>TRBV5-1|TRBJ2-3|13
ASRLAGTSSDTQY
>TRBV5-1|TRBJ2-2|12
ASEGVGHTGELF
>TRBV28|TRBJ2-3|15
ASSLRNGMPASDTQY
>TRBV6-6|TRBJ2-6|17
ASSPIFTSGGSGANVLT
>TRBV10-3|TRBJ2-2|11
AILGGDTGELF
>TRBV11-2|TRBJ1-2|14
ASSPIAFKVGQGYT
>TRBV5-4|TRBJ2-1|14
ASSSIAGGSYNEQF
>TRBV29-1|TRBJ2-5|11
SVDGQTQETQY
>TRBV5-1|TRBJ1-1|12
ASSLAGRGTEAF
>TRBV27|TRBJ2-2|10
ASSPLTGELF
>TRBV3-1/TRBV3-2|TRBJ1-1|13
ASSQGQGQGAEAF
>TRBV13|TRBJ2-2|14
ASSIKASGYTGELF
>TRBV4-2|TRBJ2-5|13
ASSQETSAGETQY
>TRBV7-8|TRBJ1-2|15
ASSQRFGTGINYGYT
>TRBV5-6|TRBJ1-5|14
ASSTYRTASNQPQH
>TRBV28|TRBJ1-2|13
ASTIGTGDVYGYT
>TRBV5-5|TRBJ2-7|12
ASSLGLLGYEQY
>TRBV29-1|TRBJ2-1|11
SVTGSSYNEQF
>TRBV5-4|TRBJ2-1|12
ASSSRQRPREQF
>TRBV6-2/TRBV6-3|TRBJ2-1|14
ASSDPGGPRVSEQF
>TRBV25-1|TRBJ1-2|11
VDTRVAPFSYT
>TRBV25-1|TRBJ1-1|13
ASSTRGGWYTEAF
>TRBV11-2|TRBJ2-5|12
ASSLGQAAKTQY
>TRBV6-1|TRBJ1-6|11
ASSETGSSTLH
>TRBV19|TRBJ1-2|15
ASTLLGTQVPVYGYT
>TRBV6-5|TRBJ1-2|14
ASSYSRETGRYGYT
>TRBV19|TRBJ2-5|14
ASSIGDGRAEETQY
>TRBV5-6|TRBJ1-3|17
ASSSFPGQGASSGNTIY
>TRBV28|TRBJ1-2|11
ASSLGRQGGYT
>TRBV25-1|TRBJ1-4|13
ASSGTGTGKAKLF
>TRBV5-1|TRBJ1-1|14
ASSARTGLMNTEAF
>TRBV9|TRBJ2-1|10
ASSALAGGLV
>TRBV10-2|TRBJ1-3|13
ASSPGLNSGNTIY
>TRBV7-2|TRBJ2-1|11
ASSLLAVNEQF
>TRBV5-6|TRBJ1-1|14
ASSHTNDRAGTEAF
>TRBV4-3|TRBJ1-4|13
ASSQDPQTNEKLF
>TRBV7-7|TRBJ2-2|14
ASSAASGSNTGELF
>TRBV6-6|TRBJ2-6|14
ASSYSRVSGANVLT
>TRBV28|TRBJ2-1|13
ASSLGTGKSNEQF
>TRBV6-5|TRBJ2-7|11
ASSSRNSGEQY
>TRBV7-2|TRBJ2-3|14
ASSQNPAGGPDTQY
>TRBV7-8|TRBJ2-5|14
ASSLESGGRGETQY
>TRBV6-5|TRBJ2-7|13
ASRKGSGSTYEQY
>TRBV13|TRBJ2-1|13
ASSLVRGTYNEQF
>TRBV3-1/TRBV3-2|TRBJ1-2|14
ASSQEGGEGLRGYT
>TRBV7-2|TRBJ2-7|12
ASSPLGPSYEQY
>TRBV5-1|TRBJ2-7|13
ASSSQGSFSYEQY